The clone carrying this TCR beta chain was recorded once. This record comes from a study of blood T cell repertoires in COVID-19. Looking at the study overall: The study drew acute and convalescent COVID-19 samples from the United States, Italy and Spain. T cells, B-cell-depleted T cells, or PBMCs provided the cDNA or gDNA that served as material.

The V gene end was trimmed by 6 bases and the J gene end by 10 bases; junction bases not matched to a gene: 9. CDR1 and CDR2 (germline): SNHLY, FYNNEI. The CDR3 is 13 residues long. Original analysis: Quantification of nucleated cells was approximated via reference gene primer amplification. Only in-frame clones appear in the TCRdb table, and some are missing; sequencing was by immunoSEQ multiplex PCR. Clone size and V and J calls were adopted from that table, with D and trimming inferred from the DNA. Of about 670,000 clones listed, about nine tenths are singletons. This sequence originates from a woman under 30 with acute or convalescent COVID-19. The chain carries TRBV2 and TRBJ2-1, with 7 bases lining up with TRBD2. The sample consisted of peripheral blood. The CDR3: CASSAVGGDEQFF. The DNA of the CDR3 is TGTGCCAGCAGCGCCGTTGGGGGGGACGAGCAGTTCTTC.